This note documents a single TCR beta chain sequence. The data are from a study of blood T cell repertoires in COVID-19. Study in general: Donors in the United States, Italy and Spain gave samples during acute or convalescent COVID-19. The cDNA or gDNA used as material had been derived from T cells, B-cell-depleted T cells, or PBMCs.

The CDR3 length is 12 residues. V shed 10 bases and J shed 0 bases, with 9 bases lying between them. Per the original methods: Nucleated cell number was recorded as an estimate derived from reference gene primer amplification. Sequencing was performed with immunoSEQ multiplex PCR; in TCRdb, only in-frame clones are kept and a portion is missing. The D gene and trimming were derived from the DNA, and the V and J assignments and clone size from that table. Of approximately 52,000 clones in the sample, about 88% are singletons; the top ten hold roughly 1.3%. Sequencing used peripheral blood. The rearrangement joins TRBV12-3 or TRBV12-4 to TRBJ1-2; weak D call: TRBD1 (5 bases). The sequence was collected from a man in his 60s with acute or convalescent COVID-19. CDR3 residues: CATRAANYGYTF. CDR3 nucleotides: TGTGCCACCAGGGCAGCTAACTATGGCTACACCTTC.